The T cell receptor (beta chain) described here comes from a study of cytotoxic CD8 clonotypes in ibrutinib-treated CLL. With regard to this clone: At one of its ends the junction is not consistent with the germline gene, which may arise from a read error.

CDR1 SSHAT and CDR2 FNYEAQ come from the germline V gene (reference sequence). The CDR3 loop spans 13 amino acids. Libraries were prepared by immunoSEQ multiplex PCR; TCRdb keeps only in-frame clonotypes and omits some of them. The data show some 200,000 clones, roughly 65% seen once. This chain connects TRBV7-7 to TRBJ2-5; no firm D call. The input for sequencing was PBMCs, taken after 12 months of ibrutinib treatment. The TCR comes from a human donor with chronic lymphocytic leukemia. The CDR3 coding sequence is TGTGCTAGCAGCTTAGACGGTAGAGAGACCCAGTACTTC. Its translation: CASSLDGRETQYF.